These T cell receptor beta chains were read from a single sample in a study of T cell responses to AZD1222 COVID-19 vaccine. Libraries were prepared by immunoSEQ multiplex PCR; TCRdb keeps only in-frame clonotypes and omits some of them. The table has around 120,000 clones, around 89% seen once; the top ten hold 11%. The input for sequencing was peripheral blood, taken on day 0 of MenACWY control vaccination. Every receptor here comes from an adult in good health. The CDR3 runs from the conserved cysteine through the conserved F or W. Each record gives: D gene, V gene, clone size, J gene, CDR3 length, CDR3 protein, CDR3 DNA. D genes are given only for firm matches. Not all rows give a size; the values are once, few, many and, for expanded clones, a class.

d_gene: NA; v_gene: TRBV12-3/TRBV12-4; abundance: NA; j_gene: TRBJ2-1; len: 12; CDR3aa: CASSLGRVEQFF; CDR3nt: TGTGCCAGCAGTTTAGGCAGGGTTGAGCAGTTCTTC
d_gene: NA; v_gene: TRBV2; abundance: NA; j_gene: TRBJ1-3; len: 13; CDR3aa: CASREPAGNTIYF; CDR3nt: TGTGCCAGCAGGGAGCCCGCCGGAAACACCATATATTTT
d_gene: NA; v_gene: TRBV6-2/TRBV6-3; abundance: NA; j_gene: TRBJ1-1; len: 13; CDR3aa: CASSPGTNTEAFF; CDR3nt: TGTGCCAGCAGTCCAGGGACGAACACTGAAGCTTTCTTT
d_gene: TRBD1; v_gene: TRBV7-2; abundance: NA; j_gene: TRBJ1-5; len: 15; CDR3aa: CASSFAGGSGQPQHF; CDR3nt: TGTGCCAGCAGTTTTGCAGGGGGCTCGGGTCAGCCCCAGCATTTT
d_gene: NA; v_gene: TRBV5-4; abundance: once; j_gene: TRBJ2-7; len: 15; CDR3aa: CASSLGGGNSYEQYF; CDR3nt: TGTGCCAGCAGCTTGGGTGGGGGAAACTCCTACGAGCAGTACTTC
d_gene: NA; v_gene: TRBV19; abundance: NA; j_gene: TRBJ2-7; len: 14; CDR3aa: CASSTRPSTYEQYF; CDR3nt: TGTGCCAGTAGTACCAGACCGAGCACCTACGAGCAGTACTTC
d_gene: NA; v_gene: TRBV4-2; abundance: few; j_gene: TRBJ1-5; len: 15; CDR3aa: CASSQVPGTHQPQHF; CDR3nt: TGTGCCAGCAGCCAAGTGCCGGGAACTCACCAGCCCCAGCATTTT
d_gene: NA; v_gene: TRBV9; abundance: NA; j_gene: TRBJ2-7; len: 14; CDR3aa: CASSVGDGPYEQYF; CDR3nt: TGTGCCAGCAGCGTAGGCGACGGACCCTACGAGCAGTACTTC
d_gene: NA; v_gene: TRBV5-1; abundance: NA; j_gene: TRBJ2-1; len: 13; CDR3aa: CASSLAGKDEQFF; CDR3nt: TGCGCCAGCAGCTTGGCAGGGAAGGATGAGCAGTTCTTC
d_gene: NA; v_gene: TRBV7-9; abundance: few; j_gene: TRBJ2-5; len: 15; CDR3aa: CASSLRDHTQETQYF; CDR3nt: TGTGCCAGCAGCCTCCGGGACCACACTCAAGAGACCCAGTACTTC
d_gene: NA; v_gene: TRBV3-1/TRBV3-2; abundance: NA; j_gene: TRBJ2-3; len: 14; CDR3aa: CASSQRSHTDTQYF; CDR3nt: TGTGCCAGCAGCCAAAGGTCCCACACAGATACGCAGTATTTT
d_gene: NA; v_gene: TRBV7-2; abundance: NA; j_gene: TRBJ1-5; len: 14; CDR3aa: CASSQNGGWQPQHF; CDR3nt: TGTGCCAGCAGTCAAAACGGGGGTTGGCAGCCCCAGCATTTT
d_gene: TRBD1; v_gene: TRBV10-3; abundance: NA; j_gene: TRBJ2-7; len: 14; CDR3aa: CASQGTGGLYEQYF; CDR3nt: TGTGCCAGCCAAGGGACAGGGGGCCTCTACGAGCAGTACTTC
d_gene: TRBD1; v_gene: TRBV28; abundance: NA; j_gene: TRBJ1-5; len: 15; CDR3aa: CASSHGTGALGPQHF; CDR3nt: TGTGCCAGCAGCCACGGGACAGGGGCCTTGGGGCCCCAGCATTTT
d_gene: NA; v_gene: TRBV6-5; abundance: NA; j_gene: TRBJ2-5; len: 12; CDR3aa: CASSSPQETQYF; CDR3nt: TGTGCCAGCAGTTCGCCGCAAGAGACCCAGTACTTC
d_gene: NA; v_gene: TRBV11-2; abundance: many; j_gene: TRBJ2-7; len: 14; CDR3aa: CASSLEGFNYEQYF; CDR3nt: TGTGCCAGCAGCTTAGAGGGATTTAACTACGAGCAGTACTTC
d_gene: NA; v_gene: TRBV7-3; abundance: few; j_gene: TRBJ1-6; len: 13; CDR3aa: CASSPDGFSPLHF; CDR3nt: TGTGCCAGCAGCCCGGACGGATTTTCACCCCTCCACTTT
d_gene: TRBD2; v_gene: TRBV27; abundance: NA; j_gene: TRBJ2-7; len: 15; CDR3aa: CASSSGLAGAYEQYF; CDR3nt: TGTGCCAGCAGTTCAGGACTAGCGGGAGCCTACGAGCAGTACTTC
d_gene: NA; v_gene: TRBV30; abundance: once; j_gene: TRBJ1-5; len: 14; CDR3aa: CAWSVRRNGQPQHF; CDR3nt: TGTGCCTGGAGTGTACGAAGGAACGGTCAGCCCCAGCATTTT
d_gene: TRBD2; v_gene: TRBV5-8; abundance: few; j_gene: TRBJ2-5; len: 15; CDR3aa: CASSLSGRAGETQYF; CDR3nt: TGTGCCAGCAGCTTGAGCGGGAGGGCCGGAGAGACCCAGTACTTC
d_gene: TRBD1; v_gene: TRBV7-2; abundance: NA; j_gene: TRBJ1-2; len: 15; CDR3aa: CASSLGGQINYGYTF; CDR3nt: TGTGCCAGCAGCTTAGGGGGACAGATAAACTATGGCTACACCTTC
d_gene: TRBD2; v_gene: TRBV6-5; abundance: NA; j_gene: TRBJ2-3; len: 16; CDR3aa: CASSLLAGAPPDTQYF; CDR3nt: TGTGCCAGCAGTTTACTAGCGGGAGCTCCCCCAGATACGCAGTATTTT
d_gene: NA; v_gene: TRBV30; abundance: NA; j_gene: TRBJ2-7; len: 15; CDR3aa: CAWSVRSPPYDEQYF; CDR3nt: TGTGCCTGGAGTGTAAGGTCTCCCCCCTACGACGAGCAGTACTTC
d_gene: TRBD2; v_gene: TRBV6-5; abundance: NA; j_gene: TRBJ2-7; len: 15; CDR3aa: CASILLNRGDYEQYF; CDR3nt: TGTGCCAGCATTCTCCTTAATCGGGGGGACTACGAGCAGTACTTC
d_gene: TRBD1; v_gene: TRBV7-2; abundance: once; j_gene: TRBJ1-1; len: 14; CDR3aa: CASSLERSRGRAFF; CDR3nt: TGTGCCAGCAGCTTAGAAAGGAGTAGGGGGCGAGCTTTCTTT
d_gene: TRBD2; v_gene: TRBV10-3; abundance: NA; j_gene: TRBJ2-7; len: 14; CDR3aa: CAISYLAGASEQYF; CDR3nt: TGTGCCATCAGTTACCTAGCGGGAGCTTCCGAGCAGTACTTC
d_gene: TRBD1; v_gene: TRBV7-9; abundance: NA; j_gene: TRBJ2-5; len: 16; CDR3aa: CASSLGDSKYQETQYF; CDR3nt: TGTGCCAGCAGCCTGGGGGACAGCAAGTACCAAGAGACCCAGTACTTC
d_gene: TRBD2; v_gene: TRBV27; abundance: NA; j_gene: TRBJ2-1; len: 13; CDR3aa: CASSSAGGNEQFF; CDR3nt: TGTGCCAGCAGTTCAGCGGGGGGAAATGAGCAGTTCTTC
d_gene: NA; v_gene: TRBV6-5; abundance: few; j_gene: TRBJ2-5; len: 13; CDR3aa: CASRSRLLGTQYF; CDR3nt: TGTGCCAGCAGAAGTAGACTACTGGGGACCCAGTACTTC
d_gene: NA; v_gene: TRBV5-1; abundance: NA; j_gene: TRBJ2-3; len: 13; CDR3aa: CASSIVGTDTQYF; CDR3nt: TGCGCCAGCAGCATCGTAGGCACAGATACGCAGTATTTT
d_gene: NA; v_gene: TRBV3-1/TRBV3-2; abundance: NA; j_gene: TRBJ1-1; len: 17; CDR3aa: CASSQDGVGFLNTEAFF; CDR3nt: TGTGCCAGCAGCCAAGATGGGGTGGGGTTCTTGAACACTGAAGCTTTCTTT
d_gene: TRBD1; v_gene: TRBV6-1; abundance: NA; j_gene: TRBJ2-5; len: 16; CDR3aa: CASSVASGQGSETQYF; CDR3nt: TGTGCCAGCAGTGTTGCTTCGGGACAGGGTTCAGAGACCCAGTACTTC
d_gene: NA; v_gene: TRBV2; abundance: NA; j_gene: TRBJ2-7; len: 11; CDR3aa: CASSVSYEQYF; CDR3nt: TGTGCCAGCAGCGTCTCCTACGAGCAGTACTTC
d_gene: TRBD2; v_gene: TRBV7-9; abundance: NA; j_gene: TRBJ2-1; len: 15; CDR3aa: CASSFRLAGDNEQFF; CDR3nt: TGTGCCAGCAGCTTCCGACTAGCGGGCGACAATGAGCAGTTCTTC
d_gene: NA; v_gene: TRBV5-6; abundance: NA; j_gene: TRBJ2-7; len: 14; CDR3aa: CASSFGRVGYEQYF; CDR3nt: TGTGCCAGCAGCTTTGGCAGGGTCGGCTACGAGCAGTACTTC
d_gene: NA; v_gene: TRBV11-3; abundance: NA; j_gene: TRBJ2-3; len: 13; CDR3aa: CASSLEELDTQYF; CDR3nt: TGTGCCAGCAGCTTAGAGGAGTTAGATACGCAGTATTTT
d_gene: NA; v_gene: TRBV25-1; abundance: NA; j_gene: TRBJ2-7; len: 15; CDR3aa: CASRRGHTGSYEQYF; CDR3nt: TGTGCCAGCAGGAGGGGACACACCGGGTCCTACGAGCAGTACTTC
d_gene: NA; v_gene: TRBV15; abundance: NA; j_gene: TRBJ2-3; len: 18; CDR3aa: CATSTPSPAGSSTDTQYF; CDR3nt: TGTGCCACCAGCACCCCAAGCCCAGCAGGGAGTTCCACAGATACGCAGTATTTT
d_gene: NA; v_gene: TRBV5-4; abundance: NA; j_gene: TRBJ1-1; len: 14; CDR3aa: CASSFGIVNTEAFF; CDR3nt: TGTGCCAGCAGCTTCGGGATAGTCAACACTGAAGCTTTCTTT
d_gene: TRBD1; v_gene: TRBV30; abundance: NA; j_gene: TRBJ1-2; len: 16; CDR3aa: CAWSPPGQGRYYGYTF; CDR3nt: TGTGCCTGGAGTCCCCCCGGACAGGGGCGATACTATGGCTACACCTTC
d_gene: TRBD1; v_gene: TRBV24-1; abundance: NA; j_gene: TRBJ2-3; len: 15; CDR3aa: CATSDPGQGADTQYF; CDR3nt: TGTGCCACCAGTGATCCGGGACAGGGGGCAGATACGCAGTATTTT
d_gene: NA; v_gene: TRBV6-2/TRBV6-3; abundance: NA; j_gene: TRBJ2-6; len: 16; CDR3aa: CASSVAPGSGANVLTF; CDR3nt: TGTGCCAGCAGTGTAGCTCCGGGCTCGGGGGCCAACGTCCTGACTTTC
d_gene: NA; v_gene: TRBV7-2; abundance: NA; j_gene: TRBJ2-5; len: 13; CDR3aa: CASSLSNQETQYF; CDR3nt: TGTGCCAGCAGCTTATCCAACCAAGAGACCCAGTACTTC
d_gene: TRBD2; v_gene: TRBV20-1; abundance: once; j_gene: TRBJ2-3; len: 11; CDR3aa: CSASGGGTQYF; CDR3nt: TGCAGTGCTAGCGGGGGGGGTACGCAGTATTTT
d_gene: NA; v_gene: TRBV11-2; abundance: NA; j_gene: TRBJ2-2; len: 16; CDR3aa: CASTLIVGANTGELFF; CDR3nt: TGTGCCAGCACCCTGATCGTGGGTGCGAACACCGGGGAGCTGTTTTTT
d_gene: NA; v_gene: TRBV5-6; abundance: NA; j_gene: TRBJ1-4; len: 13; CDR3aa: CASSSRDFGVLFF; CDR3nt: TGTGCCAGCAGCTCGCGAGATTTTGGGGTGCTGTTTTTT
d_gene: NA; v_gene: TRBV5-5; abundance: NA; j_gene: TRBJ2-7; len: 15; CDR3aa: CASSFDPGPGYEQYF; CDR3nt: TGTGCCAGCAGCTTCGACCCGGGACCCGGCTACGAGCAGTACTTC
d_gene: NA; v_gene: TRBV2; abundance: NA; j_gene: TRBJ1-5; len: 15; CDR3aa: CASSEERGSNQPQHF; CDR3nt: TGTGCCAGCAGTGAGGAACGGGGTTCTAATCAGCCCCAGCATTTT
d_gene: NA; v_gene: TRBV7-9; abundance: NA; j_gene: TRBJ2-7; len: 15; CDR3aa: CASSFSRQITYEQYF; CDR3nt: TGTGCCAGCAGCTTTAGTCGGCAGATCACCTACGAGCAGTACTTC
d_gene: TRBD1; v_gene: TRBV28; abundance: NA; j_gene: TRBJ2-5; len: 13; CDR3aa: CASSSGQEETQYF; CDR3nt: TGTGCCAGCAGTTCCGGACAGGAAGAGACCCAGTACTTC
d_gene: TRBD1; v_gene: TRBV7-6; abundance: NA; j_gene: TRBJ2-5; len: 16; CDR3aa: CASSLTQGASGETQYF; CDR3nt: TGTGCCAGCAGCTTAACACAGGGGGCTTCCGGGGAGACCCAGTACTTC
d_gene: TRBD2; v_gene: TRBV2; abundance: NA; j_gene: TRBJ2-1; len: 18; CDR3aa: CASSEYPPASGDYNEQFF; CDR3nt: TGTGCCAGCAGTGAATATCCCCCCGCTAGCGGGGACTACAATGAGCAGTTCTTC
d_gene: TRBD1; v_gene: TRBV4-1; abundance: NA; j_gene: TRBJ1-6; len: 15; CDR3aa: CASSLPGQGDSPLHF; CDR3nt: TGCGCCAGCAGCCTCCCGGGACAGGGAGATTCACCCCTCCACTTT
d_gene: TRBD2; v_gene: TRBV9; abundance: NA; j_gene: TRBJ2-1; len: 16; CDR3aa: CASSPRSGSSYNEQFF; CDR3nt: TGTGCCAGCAGCCCTAGAAGCGGGAGCTCCTACAATGAGCAGTTCTTC